A single sample is the source of the 29 T cell receptor beta chains below, sequenced in a study of blood T cell repertoires in COVID-19. Generated by immunoSEQ multiplex PCR, the TCRdb table keeps only in-frame clones and is missing some. This sample has 200,000 to 250,000 clones, with roughly nine tenths found just once. Sequencing was performed on peripheral blood. These receptors were collected from a woman aged 45-59 years with acute or convalescent COVID-19.

This chain uses TRBV19 with TRBJ1-1; a weak D match, TRBD1 (6 bases). Germline V gene lookup returns CDR1 LNHDA and CDR2 SQIVND (reference sequence). Trimming removed 9 bases from V and 1 base from J, with 18 bases in between. The CDR3 runs 15 residues. The chain's CDR3 is CASPPAEQGNTEAFF. The CDR3 bases are TGTGCCAGCCCTCCGGCGGAACAGGGGAACACTGAAGCTTTCTTT.

This sequence joins TRBV9 and TRBJ2-3; TRBD2 aligns across 9 bases. Germline V gene lookup returns CDR1 SGDLS and CDR2 YYNGEE. Trimming at V came to 0 bases and at J to 2 bases, leaving 4 bases not matched to a gene. This CDR3 has 16 amino acids. As DNA, the CDR3 is TGTGCCAGCAGCGTAGGACTAGCGGACAACACAGATACGCAGTATTTT. Translated: CASSVGLADNTDTQYF.

The rearrangement uses TRBV29-1 and TRBJ1-1; D is possibly TRBD1 (5 bases). V was pared by 5 bases and J by 7 bases, with 11 bases between. The CDR3 length is 11 residues. CDR1 and CDR2 from the germline V gene are SQVTM and ANQGSEA. The CDR3 nucleotides are TGCAGCGTTCACCAGGGCAGTGAAGCTTTCTTT. Translating it yields CSVHQGSEAFF.

This chain connects TRBV9 to TRBJ1-2; D unresolved. V dropped 0 bases and J dropped 3 bases, with 12 bases sitting between them. CDR1 is SGDLS, CDR2 YYNGEE, per germline. The CDR3 is 15 residues long. This CDR3 reads CASSVASDSDYGYTF. The CDR3 coding sequence is TGTGCCAGCAGCGTAGCTTCTGATTCGGACTATGGCTACACCTTC. The whole variable domain, remainder taken from reference TRBV9 and TRBJ1-2, is DSGVTQTPKHLITATGQRVTLRCSPRSGDLSVYWYQQSLDQGLQFLIQYYNGEERAKGNILERFSAQQFPDLHSELNLSSLELGDSALYFCASSVASDSDYGYTFGSGTRLTVV.

This chain connects TRBV9 to TRBJ1-4; 7 bases align to TRBD1. The CDR3 is 15 residues long. CDR1 and CDR2 (germline): SGDLS, YYNGEE. With 3 bases clipped from V and 7 bases from J, the junction kept 9 bases outside the gene matches. CDR3 in DNA: TGTGCCAGCAGCGGTCGACAGGGTGTTGGTGAAAAACTGTTTTTT. It is translated as CASSGRQGVGEKLFF. The whole variable domain, filled in from reference TRBV9 and TRBJ1-4, reads DSGVTQTPKHLITATGQRVTLRCSPRSGDLSVYWYQQSLDQGLQFLIQYYNGEERAKGNILERFSAQQFPDLHSELNLSSLELGDSALYFCASSGRQGVGEKLFFGSGTQLSVL.

This clone was seen only once. The rearrangement links TRBV24-1 to TRBJ2-3, with TRBD2 identical over 9 bases. CDR1 KGHDR and CDR2 SFDVKD come from the germline V gene. V gave up 6 bases and J gave up 4 bases; unmatched junction bases: 4. CDR3 size: 14 residues. The CDR3 here is CATSSSGVADTQYF. The CDR3 nucleotides are TGTGCCACCAGTTCTAGCGGGGTGGCAGATACGCAGTATTTT.

This clone has a single count. V and J are TRBV5-8 and TRBJ2-1, with 7 positions matching TRBD1. J gave up 7 bases and V 4 bases, and 5 bases lay outside the gene matches. From germline, CDR1 is SGHTS and CDR2 YDEGEE. The CDR3 has 13 amino acids. CDR3 nucleotides: TGTGCCAGCAGCCGGACAGGCGGTAATGAGCAGTTCTTC. It is translated as CASSRTGGNEQFF.

The chain's CDR3 is CASSQDSPPYTDTQYF. CDR3 coding DNA: TGCGCCAGCAGCCAAGATTCGCCCCCCTACACAGATACGCAGTATTTT. V gene TRBV4-1 combines with J gene TRBJ2-3; D gene ambiguous. CDR1 MGHRA and CDR2 YSYEKL come from the germline V gene. Deletions cut 0 bases from V and 2 bases from J, with 12 bases between. CDR3 length: 16 residues.

J is TRBJ1-6 and V is TRBV19, with D perhaps TRBD1 (6 bases). Trimming shortened V by 7 bases and J by 9 bases, and 19 bases separated the two germline ends. Germline-derived CDR1 and CDR2 are LNHDA and SQIVND (reference sequence). The CDR3 contains 15 residues. CDR3 in DNA: TGTGCCAGTAATCCGACAGGCGGTTGGGGTTCACCCCTCCACTTT. It codes for CASNPTGGWGSPLHF.

The table lists this clone with a count of one. The J gene is TRBJ2-3, the V gene TRBV6-1, with D hard to call. V lost 1 base and J lost 7, with 6 bases in between. The CDR3 consists of 12 residues. CDR1 and CDR2 (germline): MNHNS, SASEGT. CDR3 loop: CASSEGAYTQYF. In nucleotides, the CDR3 is TGTGCCAGCAGTGAAGGGGCGTATACGCAGTATTTT.

For this clone: This same CDR3 is encoded by further DNA sequences in the sample. The CDR3 reads CASSLGATDTQYF. CDR3 DNA: TGTGCCAGCAGCTTGGGAGCTACAGATACGCAGTATTTT. This chain uses TRBV5-6 with TRBJ2-3; D is ambiguous. The V gene lost 0 bases and the J gene lost 3 bases, with 5 bases spanning the gap. Germline loops: CDR1 SGHDT, CDR2 YYEEEE. There are 13 residues in the CDR3. The full variable domain, rest sourced from reference TRBV5-6 and TRBJ2-3, is DAGVTQSPTHLIKTRGQQVTLRCSPKSGHDTVSWYQQALGQGPQFIFQYYEEEERQRGNFPDRFSGHQFPNYSSELNVNALLLGDSALYLCASSLGATDTQYFGPGTRLTVL.

In the case of this clone: The identical CDR3 is also encoded by other nucleotide sequences in the sample. V gene TRBV12-3 or TRBV12-4 combines with J gene TRBJ2-7; 7 bases fit TRBD1. V trimming: 3 bases; J trimming: 7 bases; junction bases outside the gene matches: 6. The CDR3 extends over 13 amino acids. Written as DNA, the CDR3 is TGTGCCAGCAGTTTGAGACAGGGTTATGAGCAGTACTTC. Translation: CASSLRQGYEQYF.

This chain connects TRBV9 to TRBJ1-1; TRBD1 might be the D (5 bases). Deletions cut 4 bases from V and 6 bases from J, with 19 bases between. The CDR3 has 15 amino acids. Germline V gene data show CDR1 as SGDLS and CDR2 as YYNGEE. The DNA for the CDR3 is TGTGCCAGCAGCCCCTGGGACCTACCTAGCGCTGAAGCTTTCTTT. Translation gives CASSPWDLPSAEAFF.

The chain links TRBV9 to TRBJ2-4, with 7 nucleotides matching TRBD1. The V segment lost 4 bases and the J segment 0 bases; nucleotides outside the gene matches: 10. CDR3 size: 17 residues. Germline values: CDR1 SGDLS, CDR2 YYNGEE. CDR3 nucleotides: TGTGCCAGCAGCTTCGAAGGGGGACAGCTAGCCAAAAACATTCAGTACTTC. Amino acids: CASSFEGGQLAKNIQYF.

V and J are TRBV27 and TRBJ1-6, with 8 bases matching TRBD1. Looked up from germline, CDR1 is MNHEY and CDR2 is SMNVEV (reference sequence). Trimming took 5 bases from V and 10 from J; bases not matched to a gene: 10. The CDR3 is 15 amino acids. CDR3 in DNA: TGTGCCAGCAGTCTCCGGGACAGGCTTATGTCACCCCTCCACTTT. Its protein is CASSLRDRLMSPLHF.

V usage is TRBV4-3 and J usage is TRBJ1-4; 11 bases map to TRBD1. The CDR3 contains 14 residues. After removal of 4 bases from V and 8 bases from J, the junction contained 3 bases not matched to a gene. Per the germline V gene, CDR1 is LGHNA and CDR2 is YSLEER. CDR3 nucleotides: TGCGCCAGCAGCCCCGGGACAGGGGGAGAAAAACTGTTTTTT. Its protein product is CASSPGTGGEKLFF.

J is TRBJ2-7 and V is TRBV5-4, with D possibly being TRBD2 (5 bases). V was trimmed by 2 bases and J by 3 bases, leaving 15 bases between them. The CDR3 contains 15 residues. CDR1 is SGHNT and CDR2 is YYREEE in the germline V gene (reference sequence). For the CDR3, the DNA is TGTGCCAGCAGCTTCCCGGGGAGAGGCTTCTACGAGCAGTACTTC. The encoded protein is CASSFPGRGFYEQYF.

To note about this clone: The sample contains more than one DNA sequence encoding this CDR3. The chain couples TRBV5-4 to TRBJ1-4, with 7 bases lining up with TRBD1. Germline CDR1 and CDR2: SGHNT and YYREEE (reference sequence). The V gene end was trimmed by 3 bases and the J gene end by 4 bases; junction bases not matched to a gene: 3. CDR3 length: 14 amino acids. The CDR3 protein is CASSSQGSNEKLFF. The DNA for the CDR3 is TGTGCCAGCAGCTCACAGGGGAGTAATGAAAAACTGTTTTTT.

The genes are TRBV2 and TRBJ1-1; D is uncertain. The germline CDR1 and CDR2 sequences are SNHLY and FYNNEI. V was clipped by 1 base and J by 3 bases, with 12 bases between them. This CDR3 is built from 15 residues. The CDR3 is CASSEGLPTHTEAFF. In DNA form, the CDR3 reads TGTGCCAGCAGTGAAGGTCTTCCCACTCACACTGAAGCTTTCTTT.

J is TRBJ1-5 and V is TRBV7-2, with D unclear. Looked up from germline, CDR1 is SGHTA and CDR2 is FQGNSA. Trimming removed 5 bases at V and 0 bases at J, with 11 bases between. The CDR3 sequence is 15 residues long. For the CDR3, the DNA is TGTGCCAGCAGCCCCCCAGTATATAGCAATCAGCCCCAGCATTTT. Its translation is CASSPPVYSNQPQHF.

The chain carries TRBV18 and TRBJ2-5; D is uncertain. The length of the CDR3 is 13 residues. Germline-derived CDR1 and CDR2 are KGHSH and LQKENI. Trimming shortened V by 2 bases and J by 3 bases, and 7 bases separated the two germline ends. The DNA for the CDR3 is TGTGCCAGCTCACCAGGGCAGGAAGAGACCCAGTACTTC. It translates to CASSPGQEETQYF.

This clone appeared a single time. The rearrangement links TRBV19 to TRBJ1-3; the D is unclear. Germline V gene data show CDR1 as LNHDA and CDR2 as SQIVND (reference sequence). The CDR3 covers 14 residues. Trimming removed 6 bases from V and 0 bases from J, with 9 bases in between. This CDR3 is CASRRAYSGNTIYF. The DNA for the CDR3 is TGTGCCAGTAGGAGGGCCTACTCTGGAAACACCATATATTTT.

CDR3 in amino acids: CASSPSTGWGEQYF. DNA of the CDR3: TGTGCCAGCTCACCCTCGACAGGGTGGGGCGAGCAGTACTTC. The genes are TRBV18 and TRBJ2-7; 7 bases map to TRBD1. Germline lookup yields CDR1 KGHSH and CDR2 LQKENI. V gave up 3 bases and J gave up 6 bases; unmatched junction bases: 8. CDR3 length: 14 amino acids.

The V call is TRBV6-6, the J call TRBJ1-5; possibly TRBD1 for D (6 bases). Looked up from germline, CDR1 is MNHNY and CDR2 is SVGAGI (reference sequence). CDR3 size: 13 residues. The ends were cut back, 2 bases at V and 7 bases at J, with 9 bases in the middle. CDR3: CASSYLGHQPQHF. The CDR3 DNA reads TGTGCCAGCAGTTACCTGGGACACCAGCCCCAGCATTTT.

V usage is TRBV3-1 (or the pseudogene TRBV3-2) and J usage is TRBJ2-4; 13 bases are a match to TRBD2. CDR1 is LGHDT, CDR2 YNNKEL, per germline (reference sequence). This CDR3 region has 20 residues. Trimming at V came to 0 bases and at J to 1 base, leaving 9 bases not matched to a gene. CDR3 sequence: CASSQDFGTSGTLAKNIQYF. Here the CDR3 DNA reads TGTGCCAGCAGCCAAGATTTCGGGACTAGCGGGACTTTGGCCAAAAACATTCAGTACTTC.

The chain couples TRBV3-1 (or the pseudogene TRBV3-2) to TRBJ1-2; 8 nucleotides align to TRBD1. CDR3 length equals 14 residues. Losses at the gene ends were 4 bases for V and 0 bases for J; bases not matched to a gene: 1. CDR1 is LGHDT and CDR2 is YNNKEL in the germline V gene (reference sequence). The CDR3 protein is CASSPTGANYGYTF. CDR3 DNA: TGTGCCAGCAGCCCGACAGGGGCTAACTATGGCTACACCTTC.

The chain couples TRBV7-9 to TRBJ1-5; possibly TRBD1 for D (5 bases). The germline CDR1 and CDR2 sequences are SEHNR and FQNEAQ (reference sequence). The V and J ends lost 6 bases and 5 bases respectively, with 17 bases between them. This CDR3 region has 15 residues. CDR3 sequence reads: CASSYGGVSDQPQHF. The CDR3 DNA reads TGTGCCAGCAGTTATGGGGGGGTCTCGGATCAGCCCCAGCATTTT. Looking up the rest from reference TRBV7-9 and TRBJ1-5 gives the full variable domain: DTGVSQNPRHKITKRGQNVTFRCDPISEHNRLYWYRQTLGQGPEFLTYFQNEAQLEKSRLLSDRFSAERPKGSFSTLEIQRTEQGDSAMYLCASSYGGVSDQPQHFGDGTRLSIL.

CDR3 protein: CASSFIPGQGSETQYF. The CDR3 region has the DNA TGTGCCAGCAGCTTCATCCCGGGACAGGGGTCGGAGACCCAGTACTTC. V usage is TRBV7-2 and J usage is TRBJ2-5; TRBD1 aligns across 10 bases. This CDR3 region has 16 residues. The V and J ends lost 3 bases and 5 bases, in that order; junction bases with no gene match: 9. Germline loops: CDR1 SGHTA, CDR2 FQGNSA.

This clone was recorded a few times. V usage is TRBV30 and J usage is TRBJ1-5, with 7 bases aligning to TRBD1. Germline values: CDR1 GTSNPN, CDR2 SVGIG (reference sequence). The V and J ends lost 5 bases and 0 bases, in that order; junction bases with no gene match: 19. The CDR3 consists of 19 residues. Here the CDR3 reads CAWAAHGGQSFNSNQPQHF. The CDR3 region has the DNA TGTGCCTGGGCAGCGCACGGGGGACAGTCCTTTAATAGCAATCAGCCCCAGCATTTT.